Detailed here is one TCR beta chain. What it recognizes is unknown. MiXCR, run by TCRdb on the reads, gives a single entry per CDR3 protein. This table holds 290,000 or so distinct CDR3 sequences, roughly 24% found once. Germline V lookup: CDR1 ENHRY, CDR2 SYGVKD. Deletions cut 8 bases from V and 7 bases from J, with 15 bases between. This CDR3 comprises 14 residues. This sample stems from a study of T cell repertoires in cytomegalovirus infection. Whole-study results and caveats: CMV carriers having the relevant HLA were flagged by cumulative public TCR beta family frequency.

The chain links TRBV10-3 to TRBJ1-6, with D unclear. Source material: PBMCs. The TCR was taken from a human donor in good health (CMV status not recorded). Some clones in this sample may be carry-over from other donors' samples. The DNA for the CDR3 is TGTGCCATCGGCGATGGGAACAGAAATTCACCCCTCCACTTT. Its translation: CAIGDGNRNSPLHF.